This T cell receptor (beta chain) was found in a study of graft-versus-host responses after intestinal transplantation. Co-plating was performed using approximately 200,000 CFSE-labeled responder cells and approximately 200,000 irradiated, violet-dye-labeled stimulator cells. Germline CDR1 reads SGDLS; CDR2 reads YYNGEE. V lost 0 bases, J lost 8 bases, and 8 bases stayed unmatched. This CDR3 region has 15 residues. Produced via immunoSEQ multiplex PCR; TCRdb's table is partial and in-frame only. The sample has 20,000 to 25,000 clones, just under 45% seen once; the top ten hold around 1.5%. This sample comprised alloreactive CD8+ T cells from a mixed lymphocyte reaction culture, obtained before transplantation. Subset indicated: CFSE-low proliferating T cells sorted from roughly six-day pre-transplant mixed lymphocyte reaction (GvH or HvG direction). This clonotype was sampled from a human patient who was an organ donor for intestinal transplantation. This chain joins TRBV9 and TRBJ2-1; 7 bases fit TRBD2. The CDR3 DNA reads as TGTGCCAGCAGCGTAGAGGGTAGCGGGCTCTATGAGCAGTTCTTC. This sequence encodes CASSVEGSGLYEQFF.